A single sample gave rise to the 31 T cell receptor beta chains below, sequenced in a study of identifying expanded T cells in peripheral blood. TCRdb's copy holds only in-frame clones and misses some; the assay was immunoSEQ multiplex PCR. The table shows about 76,000 clones, with roughly 81% occurring only once. The source material was blood. These receptors were collected from a person between 18 and 75 years old in good health.

This clone came up a few times. CDR3 sequence (DNA): TGTGCCAGCAGCTTAGGTGGGGCGGGAGAGGCAGATACGCAGTATTTT. Residues: CASSLGGAGEADTQYF. The J gene is TRBJ2-3, the V gene TRBV11-2, with 7 bases aligning to TRBD2. Trimming removed 1 base from V and 4 bases from J; junction bases left unmatched: 8. The CDR3 sequence is 16 residues long. Germline V gene lookup returns CDR1 SGHAT and CDR2 FQNNGV.

This clone was detected only once. The chain links TRBV10-3 to TRBJ2-7; D call uncertain. This CDR3 is 13 amino acids long. Trimming left V 4 bases short and J 3 bases short, with 10 bases between. Germline V CDR1 and CDR2: ENHRY, SYGVKD. This CDR3 reads CAISVGDHYEQYF. The CDR3, as DNA: TGTGCCATCAGTGTAGGAGACCACTACGAGCAGTACTTC.

This sequence joins TRBV10-3 and TRBJ1-5; maybe TRBD1 (6 bases). CDR1 and CDR2 from the germline V gene are ENHRY and SYGVKD. The CDR3 sequence is 14 residues long. V gave up 5 bases and J gave up 1 base, with 9 bases separating them. CDR3 DNA sequence: TGTGCCATCAGTCGAGGGGGAAGCAATCAGCCCCAGCATTTT. This translates into CAISRGGSNQPQHF.

The chain uses TRBV19 and TRBJ1-1, with 7 bases identical to TRBD1. The CDR3 is 15 residues long. CDR1 and CDR2 from the germline V gene are LNHDA and SQIVND (reference sequence). V lost 8 bases, J lost 0 bases, and 9 bases stayed unmatched. The DNA for the CDR3 is TGTGCCAGTTCACACACCGGGACAGTGAACACTGAAGCTTTCTTT. Translated: CASSHTGTVNTEAFF.

The chain is built from TRBV6-1 and TRBJ2-3; D ambiguous. CDR3 length: 14 amino acids. V was shortened by 7 bases and J by 7 bases, with 18 bases between the two germline ends. Germline CDR1 reads MNHNS; CDR2 reads SASEGT. The DNA of the CDR3 is TGTGCCAGCACGCTTGACCGACCCAGCCATACGCAGTATTTT. Protein sequence: CASTLDRPSHTQYF.

This chain uses TRBV28 with TRBJ2-7; D call uncertain. Germline CDR1 and CDR2: MDHEN and SYDVKM. The CDR3 runs 13 residues. Trimming removed 5 bases from V and 6 bases from J, with 14 bases in between. The CDR3 DNA reads as TGTGCCAGCAGTCGGGCCTACACCATCGAGCAGTACTTC. Amino acid sequence: CASSRAYTIEQYF.

This clone was counted once. The V and J genes are TRBV19 and TRBJ1-1; D not certain. The V gene lost 5 bases and the J gene lost 0 bases, with 13 bases spanning the gap. This CDR3 spans 15 amino acids. CDR1 is LNHDA, CDR2 SQIVND, per germline (reference sequence). The CDR3 coding sequence is TGTGCCAGTAGTTCCGGTGGCGGCGTGAACACTGAAGCTTTCTTT. Encoded protein: CASSSGGGVNTEAFF.

V is TRBV4-1 and J is TRBJ2-7; TRBD2 matches 9 bases. This CDR3 has 17 amino acids. Germline loops: CDR1 MGHRA, CDR2 YSYEKL. J lost 7 bases, V lost 0 bases, and 13 bases had no gene match. The DNA of the CDR3 is TGCGCCAGCAGCCAAGAACGGGGTGGCGGGAGGGCGGGAGAGCAGTACTTC. Translating gives CASSQERGGGRAGEQYF.

The chain links TRBV15 to TRBJ1-1; D uncertain. This CDR3 contains 14 residues. V shed 3 bases and J shed 0 bases, with 8 bases lying between them. Germline CDR1 and CDR2: LNHNV and YYDKDF (reference sequence). The CDR3 loop is CATSRGNMNTEAFF. DNA for the CDR3: TGTGCCACCAGCAGGGGAAACATGAACACTGAAGCTTTCTTT.

J is TRBJ2-3 and V is TRBV13; D gene unclear. CDR1 and CDR2 (germline): PRHDT, FYEKMQ (reference sequence). This CDR3 contains 17 residues. Trimming left V 5 bases short and J 2 bases short, with 20 bases between. The CDR3: CASSPSPVFGTTDTQYF. The CDR3 nucleotides are TGTGCCAGCAGCCCCTCCCCAGTTTTTGGAACCACAGATACGCAGTATTTT. The variable domain in full, with the rest retrieved from reference TRBV13 and TRBJ2-3, is AAGVIQSPRHLIKEKRETATLKCYPIPRHDTVYWYQQGPGQDPQFLISFYEKMQSDKGSIPDRFSAQQFSDYHSELNMSSLELGDSALYFCASSPSPVFGTTDTQYFGPGTRLTVL.

The chain recombines TRBV7-9 with TRBJ2-7; a possible D gene is TRBD2 (6 bases). Per germline, CDR1 SEHNR and CDR2 FQNEAQ (reference sequence). Trimming removed 4 bases from V and 5 bases from J, with 9 bases in between. The CDR3 loop spans 12 amino acids. The CDR3: CASSWRENEQYF. CDR3 sequence (DNA): TGTGCCAGCAGCTGGCGGGAAAACGAGCAGTACTTC.

The rearrangement links TRBV27 to TRBJ1-5; 8 bases are a match to TRBD1. The CDR3 is made up of 14 amino acids. V dropped 5 bases and J dropped 5; count of bases not matched to a gene: 5. Germline CDR1 MNHEY, CDR2 SMNVEV (reference sequence). The chain's CDR3 is CASSPLTGDQPQHF. CDR3 coding DNA: TGTGCCAGCAGTCCCTTGACAGGGGATCAGCCCCAGCATTTT.

The DNA for the CDR3 is TGTGCCAGCAGCCCCCCGACAGGGCCAACCATATATTTT. Protein product: CASSPPTGPTIYF. The rearrangement links TRBV9 to TRBJ1-3; 7 nucleotides agree with TRBD1. The CDR3 has 13 residues. Unmatched junction bases numbered 8, after V lost 4 bases and J lost 10 bases. Germline CDR1 reads SGDLS; CDR2 reads YYNGEE.

The chain employs TRBV12-5 and TRBJ1-1; 8 bases agree with TRBD1. CDR3 length: 16 residues. V lost 1 base to trimming and J lost 5 bases; unmatched junction nucleotides: 9. CDR1 LGHNT and CDR2 FRNRAP come from the germline V gene. In nucleotides, the CDR3 is TGTGCTAGTGGTTTGGGGACAGGGCTAGTAGATACTGAAGCTTTCTTT. The encoded protein is CASGLGTGLVDTEAFF.

The chain uses TRBV7-3 and TRBJ2-7; D is possibly TRBD2 (5 bases). Trimming stripped 5 bases from V and 0 bases from J, with 17 bases between. The CDR3 has 16 amino acids. Germline V gene data show CDR1 as SGHTA and CDR2 as FQGTGA. This CDR3 reads CASSPGESAGSYEQYF. CDR3 nucleotides: TGTGCCAGCAGCCCGGGTGAGAGTGCGGGCTCCTACGAGCAGTACTTC.

The chain couples TRBV9 to TRBJ2-1; 8 bases line up with TRBD2. Looked up from germline, CDR1 is SGDLS and CDR2 is YYNGEE. The CDR3 consists of 15 residues. Germline trimming cut 3 bases from V and 5 bases from J; bases unmatched to any gene: 7. Here the CDR3 reads CASSATGLEDNEQFF. In nucleotides, the CDR3 is TGTGCCAGCAGCGCGACGGGACTAGAAGACAATGAGCAGTTCTTC.

The rearrangement links TRBV25-1 to TRBJ2-1; 11 bases are shared with TRBD2. Germline-derived CDR1 and CDR2 are MGHDK and SYGVNS. Trimming cost V 5 bases and J 3 bases; bases outside gene matches: 0. The CDR3 totals 14 residues. CDR3 region: CASSLAGGYNEQFF. CDR3 DNA: TGTGCCAGCAGTCTAGCGGGAGGCTACAATGAGCAGTTCTTC.

This clone has only one observation. The chain employs TRBV19 and TRBJ2-1, with 10 bases that match TRBD2. The V gene end was trimmed by 3 bases and the J gene end by 8 bases; junction bases not matched to a gene: 7. The CDR3 is 15 amino acids. CDR1 is LNHDA, CDR2 SQIVND, per germline (reference sequence). The CDR3 reads CASSMSLAGEYEQFF. The DNA for the CDR3 is TGTGCCAGTAGTATGAGCCTAGCGGGAGAGTATGAGCAGTTCTTC.

The chain has TRBV5-1 and TRBJ2-1, with 9 bases lining up with TRBD2. V gave up 0 bases and J gave up 7 bases; unmatched junction bases: 17. The germline V gene encodes CDR1 SGHRS and CDR2 YFSETQ. The CDR3 is made up of 19 amino acids. Here the CDR3 reads CASSLGLGTSISLGNEQFF. Written as DNA, the CDR3 is TGCGCCAGCAGCTTGGGCCTCGGGACTAGCATAAGTCTAGGGAATGAGCAGTTCTTC.

J is TRBJ2-1 and V is TRBV5-6, with 10 bases identical to TRBD2. V shed 0 bases and J 4 bases; nucleotides not matched to a gene: 10. Per germline, CDR1 SGHDT and CDR2 YYEEEE. This CDR3 comprises 18 residues. Here the CDR3 DNA reads TGTGCCAGCAGCTTGGAGGGGCCTAGCGGGAGTGTTTACAATGAGCAGTTCTTC. Encoded protein: CASSLEGPSGSVYNEQFF.

The chain combines TRBV29-1 with TRBJ2-7, with 10 positions matching TRBD2. With V trimmed by 1 base and J by 0 bases, 3 bases remained unmatched. The CDR3 has 15 residues. Germline V CDR1 and CDR2: SQVTM, ANQGSEA. In DNA form, the CDR3 reads TGCAGCGTTGAAGGACTAGCGGGTCCCTCCTACGAGCAGTACTTC. It specifies CSVEGLAGPSYEQYF.

The V and J genes are TRBV5-4 and TRBJ1-3, with 7 bases identical to TRBD1. This CDR3 comprises 16 residues. The V gene's germline CDR1 is SGHNT and CDR2 YYREEE (reference sequence). V lost 3 bases, J lost 4 bases, and 10 bases stayed unmatched. For the CDR3, the DNA is TGTGCCAGCAGCTCAACTCGGGACAGACCCGGAAACACCATATATTTT. Protein product: CASSSTRDRPGNTIYF.

The chain links TRBV11-3 to TRBJ1-1; D possibly corresponds to TRBD1 (6 bases). V was pared by 3 bases and J by 0 bases, with 8 bases between. This CDR3 contains 14 residues. CDR1 and CDR2 from the germline V gene are SGHNT and YENEEA. The CDR3 reads CASSLDSLNTEAFF. CDR3 DNA: TGTGCCAGCAGCTTGGACAGCTTGAACACTGAAGCTTTCTTT.

The chain combines TRBV9 with TRBJ2-3, with D possibly being TRBD1 or TRBD2 (5 bases each). The V end lost 4 bases, the J end lost 2 bases, and 14 bases lay between the germline ends. Per the germline V gene, CDR1 is SGDLS and CDR2 is YYNGEE. The CDR3 extends over 15 amino acids. The CDR3 loop reads CASSPSGANTDTQYF. Here the CDR3 DNA reads TGTGCCAGCAGCCCGTCCGGGGCTAACACAGATACGCAGTATTTT.

CDR3 DNA: TGCGCCAGCAGCTTATCGCTCCCGGCGGGAGGGCCATCAGATACGCAGTATTTT. Its translation is CASSLSLPAGGPSDTQYF. The genes are TRBV5-1 and TRBJ2-3; 9 bases agree with TRBD2. This CDR3 contains 18 residues. The V gene's germline CDR1 is SGHRS and CDR2 YFSETQ. V shed 2 bases and J 4 bases; nucleotides not matched to a gene: 14. Full variable domain (outside the CDR3, taken from reference TRBV5-1 and TRBJ2-3): KAGVTQTPRYLIKTRGQQVTLSCSPISGHRSVSWYQQTPGQGLQFLFEYFSETQRNKGNFPGRFSGRQFSNSRSEMNVSTLELGDSALYLCASSLSLPAGGPSDTQYFGPGTRLTVL.

This clone occurred a few times. The rearrangement joins TRBV5-1 to TRBJ2-1, with 12 positions matching TRBD2. CDR1 and CDR2 from the germline V gene are SGHRS and YFSETQ. The CDR3 totals 15 residues. V dropped 0 bases and J dropped 9; count of bases not matched to a gene: 4. In DNA, the CDR3 is TGCGCCAGCAGCTTGGTTCTAGCGGGAGGGTCTGAGCAGTTCTTC. Protein sequence: CASSLVLAGGSEQFF.

V gene TRBV5-1 combines with J gene TRBJ2-5; D uncertain. Per germline, CDR1 SGHRS and CDR2 YFSETQ. The CDR3 is made up of 15 amino acids. Trimming took 0 bases from V and 5 from J, leaving 14 bases between them. CDR3 coding DNA: TGCGCCAGCAGCTTGGAGGCAGTCTCCCAGGAGACCCAGTACTTC. Translating gives CASSLEAVSQETQYF.

The chain is built from TRBV7-2 and TRBJ2-7, with D unresolved. V gave up 3 bases and J gave up 2 bases, with 11 bases separating them. CDR1 and CDR2 (germline): SGHTA, FQGNSA. The CDR3 is 14 amino acids. The CDR3 spells CASSFGLITYEQYF. The CDR3 DNA follows: TGTGCCAGCAGCTTTGGGCTTATCACCTACGAGCAGTACTTC.

The chain combines TRBV9 with TRBJ2-2; D unclear. The CDR3 is 15 residues long. Germline V CDR1 and CDR2: SGDLS, YYNGEE. V was shortened by 0 bases and J by 2 bases, with 8 bases between the two germline ends. The chain's CDR3 is CASSVGVFNTGELFF. In DNA form, the CDR3 reads TGTGCCAGCAGCGTAGGGGTCTTTAACACCGGGGAGCTGTTTTTT.

The chain recombines TRBV5-4 with TRBJ2-3, with D perhaps TRBD2 (6 bases). V dropped 0 bases and J dropped 1 base, with 12 bases sitting between them. The germline gives CDR1 SGHNT, CDR2 YYREEE (reference sequence). The CDR3 sequence is 16 residues long. Here the CDR3 DNA reads TGTGCCAGCAGCTTGGACCCTCAGCGGGGCACAGATACGCAGTATTTT. Protein: CASSLDPQRGTDTQYF.

The chain has TRBV28 and TRBJ2-5, with D perhaps given as TRBD1 or TRBD2 (5 bases each). Trimming stripped 6 bases from V and 4 bases from J, with 24 bases between. The CDR3 contains 17 residues. The germline gives CDR1 MDHEN, CDR2 SYDVKM. The CDR3 DNA sequence: TGTGCCAGCAGGCCGACCTGGGACCGACTTTCACCAGAGACCCAGTACTTC. As protein: CASRPTWDRLSPETQYF.